A single sample gave rise to the 22 T cell receptor beta chains below, sequenced in a study of T-cell reconstitution after alpha-beta-depleted transplantation in children. Unique molecular identifiers were incorporated into the prepared TCRbeta library. TCRdb fed the PCR reads into MiXCR, producing one record per CDR3 protein. The sample has some 490,000 distinct CDR3 sequences; about 12% are singletons. The input for sequencing was PBMCs from the stem cell graft donor, taken from the stem cell graft. The receptor source for this set is a human donor who donated a stem cell graft to a child with combined immunodeficiency.

This clonotype has at least ten counts. V is TRBV20-1 and J is TRBJ2-1; TRBD1 agrees at 7 bases. V shed 6 bases and J 9 bases; nucleotides not matched to a gene: 14. CDR3 length: 14 residues. CDR1 DFQATT and CDR2 SNEGSKA come from the germline V gene (reference sequence). The CDR3 here is CSAPTRGRYGEQFF. The CDR3 coding sequence is TGCAGTGCACCCACCAGGGGGAGATATGGTGAGCAGTTCTTC.

This clonotype has a count of ten or more. The rearrangement joins TRBV5-5 to TRBJ2-7; the D gene is possibly TRBD1 (7 bases). Per germline, CDR1 SGHKS and CDR2 YYEKEE (reference sequence). With 2 bases removed from V and 4 bases from J, the gap between germline ends came to 13 bases. The CDR3 spans 14 residues. The CDR3 loop reads CASSFGAGGYEQYF. Here the CDR3 DNA reads TGTGCCAGCAGCTTTGGGGCAGGGGGGTACGAGCAGTACTTC.

CDR3 amino acids: CASSQGGVGSNQPQHF. DNA of the CDR3: TGTGCCAGCAGCCAAGGGGGTGTCGGAAGCAATCAGCCCCAGCATTTT. The J gene is TRBJ1-5, the V gene TRBV16; a possible D gene is TRBD1 (5 bases). The CDR3 sequence is 16 residues long. Germline CDR1 and CDR2: KGHSY and FQNENV. V lost 2 bases and J 1 base, leaving 12 bases between the germline ends.

The chain is built from TRBV5-1 and TRBJ1-2; 7 bases are a match to TRBD1. Germline V gene lookup returns CDR1 SGHRS and CDR2 YFSETQ. The V and J ends lost 4 bases and 4 bases, in that order; junction bases with no gene match: 4. The CDR3 totals 13 residues. The CDR3 protein is CASSESGGYGYTF. Written as DNA, the CDR3 is TGCGCCAGCAGCGAATCAGGGGGCTATGGCTACACCTTC.

In its sample, this clonotype was seen a few times. The chain has TRBV7-8 and TRBJ1-6; D possibly corresponds to TRBD1 (5 bases). The V end was cut by 6 bases, the J end by 7 bases, with 16 bases between. CDR1 and CDR2 (germline): SGHVS, FQNEAQ. This CDR3 spans 15 amino acids. The CDR3 sequence: CASSSQTGRNSPLHF. The CDR3 DNA reads as TGTGCCAGCAGTTCCCAGACGGGGCGGAATTCACCCCTCCACTTT. Full variable domain (outside the CDR3, taken from reference TRBV7-8 and TRBJ1-6): GAGVSQSPRYKVAKRGQDVALRCDPISGHVSLFWYQQALGQGPEFLTYFQNEAQLDKSGLPSDRFFAERPEGSVSTLKIQRTQQEDSAVYLCASSSQTGRNSPLHFGNGTRLTVT.

This clonotype was observed a few times. This chain links TRBV27 with TRBJ2-3; D not certain. V dropped 3 bases and J dropped 5 bases, with 12 bases sitting between them. Germline V gene data show CDR1 as MNHEY and CDR2 as SMNVEV (reference sequence). There are 14 residues in the CDR3. CDR3 bases: TGTGCCAGCAGTTTGGGTCCCTCGGGAGATACGCAGTATTTT. Translating it yields CASSLGPSGDTQYF.

This clonotype was detected ten times or more. The V gene is TRBV20-1, the J gene TRBJ2-1, with D perhaps TRBD2 (6 bases). The CDR3 is made up of 19 amino acids. In germline, CDR1 is DFQATT, CDR2 SNEGSKA (reference sequence). Trimming took off 6 bases at V and 0 bases at J, with 27 bases between the two ends. CDR3 sequence: CSAAGLPWRSASSYNEQFF. CDR3 DNA sequence: TGCAGTGCGGCCGGACTACCGTGGCGTAGCGCTAGCTCCTACAATGAGCAGTTCTTC.

The V and J genes are TRBV4-3 and TRBJ2-1, with 10 bases that match TRBD2. The V and J ends lost 4 bases and 5 bases, in that order; junction bases with no gene match: 5. The CDR3 has 15 amino acids. Looked up from germline, CDR1 is LGHNA and CDR2 is YSLEER. CDR3 residues: CASSPAGGPDNEQFF. DNA for the CDR3: TGCGCCAGCAGCCCAGCGGGGGGGCCCGACAATGAGCAGTTCTTC.

V usage is TRBV20-1 and J usage is TRBJ2-5; no clear D. Germline loops: CDR1 DFQATT, CDR2 SNEGSKA (reference sequence). Deletions cut 3 bases from V and 1 base from J, with 9 bases between. The CDR3 is 13 residues long. The CDR3 DNA reads TGCAGTGCTAGGGCAGACTTCCAAGAGACCCAGTACTTC. This translates into CSARADFQETQYF.

This clonotype has a count of ten or more. The chain recombines TRBV12-3 or TRBV12-4 with TRBJ2-1, with 8 bases aligning to TRBD2. V was pared by 5 bases and J by 0 bases, with 6 bases of the junction left unmatched. The CDR3 has 16 residues. In DNA, the CDR3 is TGTGCCAGCAGTCCCAGCGGGAGCGTCTCCTACAATGAGCAGTTCTTC. The encoded protein is CASSPSGSVSYNEQFF.

This clonotype was counted at least ten times. The V and J genes are TRBV4-3 and TRBJ2-2, with D possibly being TRBD1 (5 bases). Trimming left V 1 base short and J 7 bases short, with 28 bases between. Germline assignment: CDR1 LGHNA and CDR2 YSLEER. The CDR3 has 20 amino acids. The DNA of the CDR3 is TGCGCCAGCAGCCAAGTCTTGTCACAGGAGAATTGGGGCGGTGGCGGGGAGCTGTTTTTT. Its protein is CASSQVLSQENWGGGGELFF.

This chain links TRBV29-1 with TRBJ2-3; 11 bases fit TRBD2. Trimming cost V 1 base and J 0 bases; bases outside gene matches: 9. The CDR3 sequence is 18 residues long. Germline values: CDR1 SQVTM, CDR2 ANQGSEA. DNA for the CDR3: TGCAGCGTTGAAGGCACCATACTAGCGGGGGAAAGCACAGATACGCAGTATTTT. As protein: CSVEGTILAGESTDTQYF.

The table lists this clonotype with a few counts. The chain recombines TRBV7-9 with TRBJ2-3; tentatively, D is TRBD1 or TRBD2 (5 bases each). Per the germline V gene, CDR1 is SEHNR and CDR2 is FQNEAQ (reference sequence). This CDR3 comprises 14 residues. The V and J ends lost 8 bases and 2 bases respectively, with 14 bases between them. The CDR3 reads CASRGDFDTDTQYF. The CDR3 bases are TGTGCCAGCCGGGGCGACTTCGACACAGATACGCAGTATTTT.

This clonotype showed up many times. The CDR3 spells CASSWTSGPPEQFF. The CDR3 bases are TGTGCCAGCAGTTGGACTAGCGGGCCCCCGGAGCAGTTCTTC. The chain couples TRBV12-3 or TRBV12-4 to TRBJ2-1; 11 bases line up with TRBD2. The junction had 6 bases not matched to a gene; V was cut back by 4 bases and J by 10 bases. The CDR3 has 14 amino acids.

This clonotype was observed a few times. The gene calls are TRBV5-1 and TRBJ1-1; D might be TRBD1 (6 bases). The CDR3 runs 14 residues. The germline V and J ends were trimmed by 4 bases and 2 bases, with 12 bases remaining between them. From germline, CDR1 is SGHRS and CDR2 YFSETQ. For the CDR3, the DNA is TGCGCCAGCAGCCCCTCACAGGGAAACACTGAAGCTTTCTTT. This gives the protein CASSPSQGNTEAFF.

Many counts were recorded for this clonotype. This chain uses TRBV15 with TRBJ2-3, with D tentatively TRBD1 or TRBD2 (5 bases each). V gave up 5 bases and J gave up 4 bases, with 10 bases separating them. The CDR3 spans 13 residues. Germline V gene sequence: CDR1 LNHNV, CDR2 YYDKDF (reference sequence). The CDR3: CATSGDRADTQYF. For the CDR3, the DNA is TGTGCCACCAGCGGGGACCGAGCAGATACGCAGTATTTT. Looking up the rest from reference TRBV15 and TRBJ2-3 gives the full variable domain: DAMVIQNPRYQVTQFGKPVTLSCSQTLNHNVMYWYQQKSSQAPKLLFHYYDKDFNNEADTPDNFQSRRPNTSFCFLDIRSPGLGDTAMYLCATSGDRADTQYFGPGTRLTVL.

This clonotype was observed a few times. The chain uses TRBV5-1 and TRBJ1-1, with TRBD1 matching over 8 bases. CDR3 length: 14 residues. Germline assignment: CDR1 SGHRS and CDR2 YFSETQ. Trimming at V came to 2 bases and at J to 3 bases, leaving 3 bases not matched to a gene. This CDR3 reads CASSFQGADTEAFF. Written as DNA, the CDR3 is TGCGCCAGCAGCTTTCAGGGGGCTGACACTGAAGCTTTCTTT.

This CDR3 reads CATSRDRGNQPQHF. Written as DNA, the CDR3 is TGTGCCACCAGCAGAGATCGAGGCAATCAGCCCCAGCATTTT. This chain links TRBV15 with TRBJ1-5; D gene uncertain. The CDR3 length is 14 residues. CDR1 and CDR2 from the germline V gene are LNHNV and YYDKDF (reference sequence). V dropped 0 bases and J dropped 2 bases, with 5 bases sitting between them. Full variable domain (rest looked up from reference TRBV15 and TRBJ1-5): DAMVIQNPRYQVTQFGKPVTLSCSQTLNHNVMYWYQQKSSQAPKLLFHYYDKDFNNEADTPDNFQSRRPNTSFCFLDIRSPGLGDTAMYLCATSRDRGNQPQHFGDGTRLSIL.

V usage is TRBV30 and J usage is TRBJ1-2, with no clear D. CDR1 is GTSNPN, CDR2 SVGIG, per germline (reference sequence). Trimming stripped 3 bases from V and 5 bases from J, with 7 bases between. The CDR3 covers 11 residues. The DNA for the CDR3 is TGTGCCTGGAGCGCCCAATATGGCTACACCTTC. Amino acid sequence: CAWSAQYGYTF. Full variable domain (remainder filled in from reference TRBV30 and TRBJ1-2): SQTIHQWPATLVQPVGSPLSLECTVEGTSNPNLYWYRQAAGRGLQLLFYSVGIGQISSEVPQNLSASRPQDRQFILSSKKLLLSDSGFYLCAWSAQYGYTFGSGTRLTVV.

This rearrangement joins TRBV12-5 to TRBJ2-1, with 9 nucleotides matching TRBD2. CDR1 and CDR2 (germline): LGHNT, FRNRAP. V lost 3 bases and J lost 2; bases outside the gene matches: 14. The CDR3 has 19 residues. In nucleotides, the CDR3 is TGTGCTAGTGGTTTCCCCCAGGAGGCTAGCGGGGCCCCCTACAATGAGCAGTTCTTC. Protein: CASGFPQEASGAPYNEQFF.

Turning to this clonotype: The conserved closing phenylalanine or tryptophan is absent in this CDR3, likely reflecting a read error. The chain recombines TRBV2 with TRBJ2-7; D perhaps matches TRBD2 (5 bases). CDR3 length: 13 amino acids. Germline CDR1 is SNHLY and CDR2 is FYNNEI. Trimming left V 8 bases short and J 2 bases short, with 13 bases between. The CDR3 DNA reads as TGTGCCAGCCGGCCGCTGGGAGCCTACGAGCAGTACTGC. Translated: CASRPLGAYEQYC.

This clonotype was counted ten times or more. V gene TRBV27 combines with J gene TRBJ2-3; 11 bases align to TRBD1. Germline V lookup: CDR1 MNHEY, CDR2 SMNVEV (reference sequence). The CDR3 loop spans 14 amino acids. Trimming cost V 3 bases and J 6 bases; bases outside gene matches: 2. In DNA, the CDR3 is TGTGCCAGCAGTTTCGGGACAGGGGGGGATACGCAGTATTTT. This gives the protein CASSFGTGGDTQYF.